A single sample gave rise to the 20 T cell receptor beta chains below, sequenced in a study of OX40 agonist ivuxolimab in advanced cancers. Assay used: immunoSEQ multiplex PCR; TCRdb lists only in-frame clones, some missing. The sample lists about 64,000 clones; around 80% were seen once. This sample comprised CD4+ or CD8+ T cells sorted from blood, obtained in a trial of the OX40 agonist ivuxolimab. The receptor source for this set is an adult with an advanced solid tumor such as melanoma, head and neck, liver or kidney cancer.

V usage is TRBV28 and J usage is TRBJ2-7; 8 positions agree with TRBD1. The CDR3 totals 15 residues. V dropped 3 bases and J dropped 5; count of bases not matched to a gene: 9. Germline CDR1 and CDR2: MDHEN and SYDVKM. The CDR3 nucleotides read TGTGCCAGCAGTTTCGGGCAGGGGGCAATCCACGAGCAGTACTTC. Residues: CASSFGQGAIHEQYF.

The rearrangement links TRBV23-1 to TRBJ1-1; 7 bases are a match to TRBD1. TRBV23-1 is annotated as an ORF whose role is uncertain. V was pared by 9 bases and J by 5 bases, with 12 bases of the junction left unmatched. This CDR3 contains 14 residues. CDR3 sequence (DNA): TGCGCCAGTCGTGTCACAGGGGAGTCGACTGAAGCTTTCTTT. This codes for CASRVTGESTEAFF.

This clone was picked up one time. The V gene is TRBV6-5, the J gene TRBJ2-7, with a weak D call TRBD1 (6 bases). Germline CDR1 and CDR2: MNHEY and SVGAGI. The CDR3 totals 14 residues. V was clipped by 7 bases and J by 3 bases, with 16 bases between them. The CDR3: CASTRPGHVYEQYF. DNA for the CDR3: TGTGCCAGCACCAGGCCGGGACACGTCTACGAGCAGTACTTC.

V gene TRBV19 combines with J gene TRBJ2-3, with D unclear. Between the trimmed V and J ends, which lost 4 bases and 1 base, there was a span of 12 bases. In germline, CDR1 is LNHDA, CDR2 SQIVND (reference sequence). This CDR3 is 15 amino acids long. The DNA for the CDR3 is TGTGCCAGTAGTAGGGGTGAACCTGGCACAGATACGCAGTATTTT. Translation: CASSRGEPGTDTQYF.

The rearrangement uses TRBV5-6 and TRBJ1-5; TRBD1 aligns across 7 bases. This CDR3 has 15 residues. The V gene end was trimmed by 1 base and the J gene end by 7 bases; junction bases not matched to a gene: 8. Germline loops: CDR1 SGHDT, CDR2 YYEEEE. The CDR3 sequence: CASSLFRQGFQPQHF. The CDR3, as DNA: TGTGCCAGCAGCTTGTTTCGACAGGGATTCCAGCCCCAGCATTTT.

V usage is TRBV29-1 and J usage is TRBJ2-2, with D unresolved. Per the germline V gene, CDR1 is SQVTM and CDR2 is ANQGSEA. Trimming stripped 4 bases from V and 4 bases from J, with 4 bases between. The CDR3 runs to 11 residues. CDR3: CSVGTTGELFF. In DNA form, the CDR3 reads TGCAGCGTTGGGACCACCGGGGAGCTGTTTTTT.

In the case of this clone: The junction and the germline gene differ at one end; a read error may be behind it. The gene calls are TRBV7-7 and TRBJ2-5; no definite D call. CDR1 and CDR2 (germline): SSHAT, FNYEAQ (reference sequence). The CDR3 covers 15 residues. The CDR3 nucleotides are TGTGCTAGCAGCTTAGCTTACCGGGTCCAAGAGACCCAGTACTTC. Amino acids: CASSLAYRVQETQYF.

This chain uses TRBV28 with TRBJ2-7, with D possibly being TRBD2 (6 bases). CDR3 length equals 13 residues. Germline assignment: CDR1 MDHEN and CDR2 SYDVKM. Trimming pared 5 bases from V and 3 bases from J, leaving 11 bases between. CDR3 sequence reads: CASSRGTVYEQYF. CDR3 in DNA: TGTGCCAGCAGTCGCGGGACGGTCTACGAGCAGTACTTC.

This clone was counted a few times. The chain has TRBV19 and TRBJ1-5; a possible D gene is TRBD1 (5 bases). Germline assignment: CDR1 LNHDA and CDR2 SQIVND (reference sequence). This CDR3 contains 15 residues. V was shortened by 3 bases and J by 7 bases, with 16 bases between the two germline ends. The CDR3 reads CASSMSWAGHQPQHF. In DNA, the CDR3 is TGTGCCAGTAGTATGTCCTGGGCGGGGCACCAGCCCCAGCATTTT.

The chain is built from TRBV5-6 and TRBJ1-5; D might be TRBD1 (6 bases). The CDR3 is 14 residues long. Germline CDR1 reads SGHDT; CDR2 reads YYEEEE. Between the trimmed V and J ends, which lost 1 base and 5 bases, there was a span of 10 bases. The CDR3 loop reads CASSLKGVDQPQHF. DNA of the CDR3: TGTGCCAGCAGCTTGAAGGGGGTAGATCAGCCCCAGCATTTT.

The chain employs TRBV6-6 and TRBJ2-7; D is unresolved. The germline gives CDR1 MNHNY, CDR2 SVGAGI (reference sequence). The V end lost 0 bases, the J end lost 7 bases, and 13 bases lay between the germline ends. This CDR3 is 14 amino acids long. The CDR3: CASSYSKVALEQYF. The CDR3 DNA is TGTGCCAGCAGTTACTCGAAGGTGGCGTTAGAGCAGTACTTC.

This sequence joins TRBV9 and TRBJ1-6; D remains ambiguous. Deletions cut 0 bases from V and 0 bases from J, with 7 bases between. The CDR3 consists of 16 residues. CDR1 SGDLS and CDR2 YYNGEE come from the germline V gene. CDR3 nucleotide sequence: TGTGCCAGCAGCGTAGGGGCAGACTCCTATAATTCACCCCTCCACTTT. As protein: CASSVGADSYNSPLHF. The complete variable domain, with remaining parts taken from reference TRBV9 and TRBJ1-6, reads DSGVTQTPKHLITATGQRVTLRCSPRSGDLSVYWYQQSLDQGLQFLIQYYNGEERAKGNILERFSAQQFPDLHSELNLSSLELGDSALYFCASSVGADSYNSPLHFGNGTRLTVT.

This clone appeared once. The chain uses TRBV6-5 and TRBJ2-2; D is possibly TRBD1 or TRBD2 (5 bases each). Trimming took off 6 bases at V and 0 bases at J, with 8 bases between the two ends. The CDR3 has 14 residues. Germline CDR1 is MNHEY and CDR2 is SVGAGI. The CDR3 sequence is CASRRGTNTGELFF. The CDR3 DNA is TGTGCCAGCAGGAGGGGTACGAACACCGGGGAGCTGTTTTTT.

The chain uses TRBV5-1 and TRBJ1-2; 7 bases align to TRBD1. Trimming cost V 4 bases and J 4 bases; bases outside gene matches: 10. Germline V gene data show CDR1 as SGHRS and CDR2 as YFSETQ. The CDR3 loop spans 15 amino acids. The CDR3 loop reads CASSLADRSRYGYTF. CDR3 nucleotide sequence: TGCGCCAGCAGCCTCGCGGACAGGAGCCGCTATGGCTACACCTTC.

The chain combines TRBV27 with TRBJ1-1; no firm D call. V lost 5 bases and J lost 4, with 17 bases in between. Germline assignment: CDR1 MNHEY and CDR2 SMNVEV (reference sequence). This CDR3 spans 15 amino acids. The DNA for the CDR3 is TGTGCCAGCAGTCCTCCCAGTAGGGTCTCCACTGAAGCTTTCTTT. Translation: CASSPPSRVSTEAFF.

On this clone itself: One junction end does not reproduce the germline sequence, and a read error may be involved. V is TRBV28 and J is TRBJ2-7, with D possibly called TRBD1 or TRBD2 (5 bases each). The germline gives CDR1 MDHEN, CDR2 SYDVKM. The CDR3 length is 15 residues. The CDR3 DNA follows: TGTGCCAGCACCCTGAACCCGAGGGGCTCCTACGAGCAGCACTTC. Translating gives CASTLNPRGSYEQHF.

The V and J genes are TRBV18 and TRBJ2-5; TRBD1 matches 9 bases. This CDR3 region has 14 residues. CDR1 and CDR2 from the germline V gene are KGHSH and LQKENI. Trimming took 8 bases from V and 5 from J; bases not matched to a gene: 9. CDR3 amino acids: CASARDRAWETQYF. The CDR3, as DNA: TGTGCCAGCGCGCGGGACAGGGCCTGGGAGACCCAGTACTTC.

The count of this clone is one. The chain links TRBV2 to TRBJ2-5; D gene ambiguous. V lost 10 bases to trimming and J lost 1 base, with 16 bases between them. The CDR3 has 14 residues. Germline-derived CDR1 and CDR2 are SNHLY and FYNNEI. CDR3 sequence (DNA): TGTGCCACCAGATACACCCGTACCCAAGAGACCCAGTACTTC. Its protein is CATRYTRTQETQYF. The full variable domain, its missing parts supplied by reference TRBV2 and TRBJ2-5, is EPEVTQTPSHQVTQMGQEVILRCVPISNHLYFYWYRQILGQKVEFLVSFYNNEISEKSEIFDDQFSVERPDGSNFTLKIRSTKLEDSAMYFCATRYTRTQETQYFGPGTRLLVL.

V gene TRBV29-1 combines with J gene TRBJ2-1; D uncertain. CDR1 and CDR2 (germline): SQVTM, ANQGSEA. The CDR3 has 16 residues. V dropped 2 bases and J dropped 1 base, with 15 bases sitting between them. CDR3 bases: TGCAGCGTTGAAACAGCCCGTACCCGTTCCTACAATGAGCAGTTCTTC. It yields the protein CSVETARTRSYNEQFF.

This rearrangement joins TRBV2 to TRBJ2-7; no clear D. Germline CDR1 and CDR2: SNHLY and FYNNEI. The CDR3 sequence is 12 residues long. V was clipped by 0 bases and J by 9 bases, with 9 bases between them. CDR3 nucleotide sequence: TGTGCCAGCAGTGAAGCGGTAAATGTGCAGTACTTC. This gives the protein CASSEAVNVQYF.